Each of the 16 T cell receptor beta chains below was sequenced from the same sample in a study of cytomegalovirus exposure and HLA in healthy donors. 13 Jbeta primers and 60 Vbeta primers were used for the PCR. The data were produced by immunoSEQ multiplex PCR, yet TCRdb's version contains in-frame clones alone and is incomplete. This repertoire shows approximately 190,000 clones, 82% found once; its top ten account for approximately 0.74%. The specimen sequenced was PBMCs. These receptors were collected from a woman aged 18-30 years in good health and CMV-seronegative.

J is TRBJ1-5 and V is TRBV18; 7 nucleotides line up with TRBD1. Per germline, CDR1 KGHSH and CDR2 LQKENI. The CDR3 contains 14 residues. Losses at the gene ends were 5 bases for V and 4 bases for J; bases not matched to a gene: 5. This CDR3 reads CASSSTGANQPQHF. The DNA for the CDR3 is TGTGCCAGCTCATCCACAGGGGCGAATCAGCCCCAGCATTTT.

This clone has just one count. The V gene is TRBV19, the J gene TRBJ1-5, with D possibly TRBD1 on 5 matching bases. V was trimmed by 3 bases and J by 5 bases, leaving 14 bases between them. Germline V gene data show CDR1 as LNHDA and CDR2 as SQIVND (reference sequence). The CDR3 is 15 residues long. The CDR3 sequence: CASSMIRQGHQPQHF. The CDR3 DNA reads TGTGCCAGTAGTATGATCCGTCAGGGCCATCAGCCCCAGCATTTT. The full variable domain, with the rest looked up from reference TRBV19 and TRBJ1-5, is DGGITQSPKYLFRKEGQNVTLSCEQNLNHDAMYWYRQDPGQGLRLIYYSQIVNDFQKGDIAEGYSVSREKKESFPLTVTSAQKNPTAFYLCASSMIRQGHQPQHFGDGTRLSIL.

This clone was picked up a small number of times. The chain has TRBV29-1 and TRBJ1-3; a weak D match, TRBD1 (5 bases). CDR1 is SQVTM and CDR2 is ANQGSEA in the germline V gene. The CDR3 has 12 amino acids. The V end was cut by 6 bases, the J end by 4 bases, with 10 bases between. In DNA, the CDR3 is TGCAGCGTCTCAGGGTCAGGAAACACCATATATTTT. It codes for CSVSGSGNTIYF.

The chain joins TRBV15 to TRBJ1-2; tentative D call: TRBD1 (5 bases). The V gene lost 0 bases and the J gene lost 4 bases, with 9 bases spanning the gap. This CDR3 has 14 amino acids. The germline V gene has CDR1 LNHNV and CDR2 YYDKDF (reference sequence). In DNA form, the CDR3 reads TGTGCCACCAGCAGAGATCGCAGGGCCTATGGCTACACCTTC. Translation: CATSRDRRAYGYTF.

The CDR3 is CASSLEGPLNTDTQYF. The CDR3 DNA follows: TGTGCCAGCAGCTTGGAGGGACCGCTAAACACAGATACGCAGTATTTT. The rearrangement uses TRBV7-8 and TRBJ2-3; tentatively, D is TRBD2 (6 bases). V lost 3 bases and J lost 2, with 15 bases in between. Germline CDR1 SGHVS, CDR2 FQNEAQ. This CDR3 is 16 amino acids long. Variable domain in full (rest from reference TRBV7-8 and TRBJ2-3): GAGVSQSPRYKVAKRGQDVALRCDPISGHVSLFWYQQALGQGPEFLTYFQNEAQLDKSGLPSDRFFAERPEGSVSTLKIQRTQQEDSAVYLCASSLEGPLNTDTQYFGPGTRLTVL.

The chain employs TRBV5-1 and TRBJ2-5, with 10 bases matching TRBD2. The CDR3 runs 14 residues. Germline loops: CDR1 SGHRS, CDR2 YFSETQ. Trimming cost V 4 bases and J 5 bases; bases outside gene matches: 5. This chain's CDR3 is CASSLSGGVETQYF. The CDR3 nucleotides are TGCGCCAGCAGCCTGAGCGGGGGGGTCGAGACCCAGTACTTC. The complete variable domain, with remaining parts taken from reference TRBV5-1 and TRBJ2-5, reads KAGVTQTPRYLIKTRGQQVTLSCSPISGHRSVSWYQQTPGQGLQFLFEYFSETQRNKGNFPGRFSGRQFSNSRSEMNVSTLELGDSALYLCASSLSGGVETQYFGPGTRLLVL.

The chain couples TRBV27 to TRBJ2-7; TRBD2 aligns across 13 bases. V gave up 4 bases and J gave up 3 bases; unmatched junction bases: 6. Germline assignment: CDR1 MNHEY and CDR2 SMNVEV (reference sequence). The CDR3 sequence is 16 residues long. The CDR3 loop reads CASSSLAGGPLYEQYF. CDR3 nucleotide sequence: TGTGCCAGCAGTTCACTAGCGGGAGGGCCTCTCTACGAGCAGTACTTC.

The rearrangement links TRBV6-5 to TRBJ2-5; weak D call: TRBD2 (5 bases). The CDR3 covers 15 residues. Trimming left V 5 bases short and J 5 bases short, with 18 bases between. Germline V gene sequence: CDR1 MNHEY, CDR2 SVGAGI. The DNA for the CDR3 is TGTGCCAGCAGTCTTAACGGGATCCCGGGGGAGACCCAGTACTTC. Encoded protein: CASSLNGIPGETQYF.

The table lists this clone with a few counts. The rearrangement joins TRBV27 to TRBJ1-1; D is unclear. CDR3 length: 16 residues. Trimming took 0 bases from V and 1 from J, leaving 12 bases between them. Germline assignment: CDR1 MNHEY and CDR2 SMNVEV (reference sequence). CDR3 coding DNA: TGTGCCAGCAGTTTATCACCTGGACTGAGGAACACTGAAGCTTTCTTT. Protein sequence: CASSLSPGLRNTEAFF.

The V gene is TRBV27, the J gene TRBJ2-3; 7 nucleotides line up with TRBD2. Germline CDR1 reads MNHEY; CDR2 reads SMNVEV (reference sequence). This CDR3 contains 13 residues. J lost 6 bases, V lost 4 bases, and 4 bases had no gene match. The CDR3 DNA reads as TGTGCCAGCAGTTCCCGGGACTATGATACGCAGTATTTT. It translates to CASSSRDYDTQYF.

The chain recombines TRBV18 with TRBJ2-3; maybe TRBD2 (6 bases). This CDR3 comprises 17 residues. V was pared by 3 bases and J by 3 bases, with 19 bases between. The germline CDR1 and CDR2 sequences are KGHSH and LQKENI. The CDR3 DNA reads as TGTGCCAGCTCACCCCGGTCGTCGGGGGTGGTGACAGATACGCAGTATTTT. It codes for CASSPRSSGVVTDTQYF.

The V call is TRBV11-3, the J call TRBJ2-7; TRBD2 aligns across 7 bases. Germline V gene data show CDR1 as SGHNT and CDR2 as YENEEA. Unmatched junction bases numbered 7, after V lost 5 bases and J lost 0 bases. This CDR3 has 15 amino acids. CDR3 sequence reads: CASSPGSGVSYEQYF. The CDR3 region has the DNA TGTGCCAGCAGCCCCGGAAGCGGGGTCTCCTACGAGCAGTACTTC. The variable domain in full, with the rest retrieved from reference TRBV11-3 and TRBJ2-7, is EAGVVQSPRYKIIEKKQPVAFWCNPISGHNTLYWYLQNLGQGPELLIRYENEEAVDDSQLPKDRFSAERLKGVDSTLKIQPAELGDSAVYLCASSPGSGVSYEQYFGPGTRLTVT.

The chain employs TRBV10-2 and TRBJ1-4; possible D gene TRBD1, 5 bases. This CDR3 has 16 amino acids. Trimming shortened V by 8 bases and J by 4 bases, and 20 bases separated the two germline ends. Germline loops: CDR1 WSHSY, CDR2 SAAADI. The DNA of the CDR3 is TGCGCCAGCGTGGACCGCGTGGAGGGGCTTAATGAAAAACTGTTTTTT. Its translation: CASVDRVEGLNEKLFF.

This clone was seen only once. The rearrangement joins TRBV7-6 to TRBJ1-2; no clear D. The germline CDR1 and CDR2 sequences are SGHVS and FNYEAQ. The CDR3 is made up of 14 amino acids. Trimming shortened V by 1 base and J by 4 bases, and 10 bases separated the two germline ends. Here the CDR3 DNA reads TGTGCCAGCAGCTTAGTGCCCGAGGGCTATGGCTACACCTTC. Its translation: CASSLVPEGYGYTF. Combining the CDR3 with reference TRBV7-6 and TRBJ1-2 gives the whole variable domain GAGVSQSPRYKVTKRGQDVALRCDPISGHVSLYWYRQALGQGPEFLTYFNYEAQQDKSGLPNDRFSAERPEGSISTLTIQRTEQRDSAMYRCASSLVPEGYGYTFGSGTRLTVV.

The CDR3 spells CASSYGQGSYEQYF. For the CDR3, the DNA is TGTGCCAGCAGTTACGGGCAGGGGTCATACGAGCAGTACTTC. J is TRBJ2-7 and V is TRBV6-5, with TRBD1 as a possible D gene (6 bases). The germline V gene encodes CDR1 MNHEY and CDR2 SVGAGI. The CDR3 covers 14 residues. Trimming cost V 2 bases and J 4 bases, with 12 bases left between them.

The CDR3 DNA is TGTGCCTGGAGTGTATTCCTAGCGGACACCGGGGAGCTGTTTTTT. This codes for CAWSVFLADTGELFF. V and J are TRBV30 and TRBJ2-2, with TRBD2 matching 7 bases. The CDR3 extends over 15 amino acids. Germline V CDR1 and CDR2: GTSNPN, SVGIG (reference sequence). V shed 0 bases and J 3 bases; nucleotides not matched to a gene: 4.